This T cell receptor (beta chain) appears in the sequencing data of a study of tumor and adjacent non-tumor tissue in lung cancer. The germline CDR1 and CDR2 sequences are DFQATT and SNEGSKA (reference sequence). V was clipped by 0 bases and J by 5 bases; unmatched bases: 10. The CDR3 runs 16 residues. This clonotype has at least ten counts. The antigen remains undetermined. The study, taken as a whole, reports: Normal lung showed higher cumulative top 100 clone frequency than tumor.

TCRbeta libraries were built with three rounds of nested PCR, modified from ARM-PCR. MiXCR was run by TCRdb on the multiplex PCR reads, yielding one entry per CDR3 protein. The repertoire has some 99,000 distinct CDR3 sequences, roughly 80% of them found once; the top ten carry 37%. This sample's RNA came from whole unsorted tissue. The sample taken for sequencing was lung tumor tissue. V and J are TRBV20-1 and TRBJ2-7; 10 positions agree with TRBD2. This TCR was recovered from an older woman with non-small cell lung cancer. The CDR3 reads CSARDPSGSFTHEQYF. The DNA for the CDR3 is TGCAGTGCTAGAGACCCTAGCGGGAGCTTTACCCACGAGCAGTACTTC.